Below are 29 T cell receptor beta chains sequenced from a single sample in a study of blood T cell repertoires in COVID-19. Data came from immunoSEQ multiplex PCR; TCRdb stores just in-frame clones and leaves some out. The sample has roughly 250,000 clones; 70% to 90% are singletons. The sequenced sample consisted of peripheral blood. All receptors derive from a man aged 50 or older with acute or convalescent COVID-19.

This clone was counted only a few times. The V call is TRBV10-2, the J call TRBJ2-7, with 10 positions matching TRBD1. The CDR3 covers 12 residues. V lost 7 bases and J lost 6; bases outside the gene matches: 3. The V gene's germline CDR1 is WSHSY and CDR2 SAAADI. The DNA of the CDR3 is TGCGCCAGCAACGACAGGGGGCGCGAGCAGTACTTC. As protein: CASNDRGREQYF.

The chain uses TRBV27 and TRBJ1-2, with TRBD1 matching 7 bases. The CDR3 length is 15 residues. V lost 4 bases to trimming and J lost 0 bases; unmatched junction nucleotides: 5. Per the germline V gene, CDR1 is MNHEY and CDR2 is SMNVEV (reference sequence). The CDR3 protein is CASSSGTDANYGYTF. CDR3 nucleotides: TGTGCCAGCAGTTCCGGGACAGATGCTAACTATGGCTACACCTTC.

V and J are TRBV18 and TRBJ1-4; 7 positions agree with TRBD1. With V trimmed by 3 bases and J by 8 bases, 12 bases remained unmatched. Germline V lookup: CDR1 KGHSH, CDR2 LQKENI. The CDR3 contains 16 residues. The CDR3 protein is CASSPLTAGGEEKLFF. The CDR3 nucleotides read TGTGCCAGCTCACCGTTAACGGCAGGGGGAGAAGAAAAACTGTTTTTT.

The chain links TRBV25-1 to TRBJ1-6; 9 bases line up with TRBD1. After removal of 6 bases from V and 9 bases from J, the junction contained 6 bases not matched to a gene. Germline CDR1 is MGHDK and CDR2 is SYGVNS. This CDR3 contains 14 residues. In nucleotides, the CDR3 is TGTGCCAGCAGGGACAGGGGAGGTGTTTCACCCCTCCACTTT. Its translation is CASRDRGGVSPLHF.

V and J are TRBV6-5 and TRBJ1-4; TRBD1 matches at 9 bases. The germline gives CDR1 MNHEY, CDR2 SVGAGI. The length of the CDR3 is 15 residues. V lost 5 bases, J lost 4 bases, and 5 bases stayed unmatched. The CDR3 DNA is TGTGCCAGCAGTCGGACAGGGGTGCGTAATGAAAAACTGTTTTTT. Translated, it gives CASSRTGVRNEKLFF.

Of note for this clone: Other nucleotide sequences from this sample produce the same CDR3. This chain connects TRBV5-4 to TRBJ1-1; possible D gene TRBD1, 5 bases. Germline CDR1 is SGHNT and CDR2 is YYREEE (reference sequence). The CDR3 has 13 residues. Trimming removed 4 bases at V and 4 bases at J, with 11 bases between. As DNA, the CDR3 is TGTGCCAGCAGCCTCTGGGGGGGCACTGAAGCTTTCTTT. Translating it yields CASSLWGGTEAFF.

This chain joins TRBV25-1 and TRBJ1-1, with TRBD1 identical over 7 bases. The CDR3 runs 14 residues. V was pared by 6 bases and J by 3 bases, with 7 bases of the junction left unmatched. Germline CDR1 and CDR2: MGHDK and SYGVNS. Written as DNA, the CDR3 is TGTGCCAGCAGACAACAGGGGTCGGACACTGAAGCTTTCTTT. It codes for CASRQQGSDTEAFF.

The gene calls are TRBV6-2 or TRBV6-3 and TRBJ1-2, with TRBD1 identical over 7 bases. The CDR3 contains 15 residues. Germline-derived CDR1 and CDR2 are MNHEY and SVGEGT. The trim removed 0 bases at V and 6 bases at J, leaving 7 bases unmatched. The CDR3 bases are TGTGCCAGCAGTTACTCGGTGACAGGGTCGAATGGCTACACCTTC. It translates to CASSYSVTGSNGYTF.

The chain links TRBV2 to TRBJ1-2; D is ambiguous. There are 13 residues in the CDR3. V was trimmed by 5 bases and J by 7 bases, leaving 14 bases between them. Germline CDR1 is SNHLY and CDR2 is FYNNEI. The CDR3 coding sequence is TGTGCCAGCAGTTTAGTTCCTGCTGGTGGCTACACCTTC. Its protein product is CASSLVPAGGYTF.

The rearrangement uses TRBV25-1 and TRBJ1-2; TRBD1 is a possible D gene (6 bases). The V and J ends lost 3 bases and 7 bases respectively, with 18 bases between them. The CDR3 loop spans 15 amino acids. Germline-derived CDR1 and CDR2 are MGHDK and SYGVNS. This chain's CDR3 is CASSDHSRGAGGYTF. The CDR3 bases are TGTGCCAGCAGTGACCACTCCAGGGGCGCTGGTGGCTACACCTTC.

The chain combines TRBV5-1 with TRBJ1-2, with D possibly being TRBD1 (6 bases). Trimming pared 2 bases from V and 7 bases from J, leaving 9 bases between. The germline V gene encodes CDR1 SGHRS and CDR2 YFSETQ. This CDR3 region has 12 residues. The CDR3 loop is CASSLGQFGYTF. The CDR3 DNA reads TGCGCCAGCAGCTTAGGACAGTTTGGCTACACCTTC.

This rearrangement joins TRBV6-5 to TRBJ1-2; TRBD1 matches at 8 bases. Germline assignment: CDR1 MNHEY and CDR2 SVGAGI. CDR3 length equals 13 residues. Trimming removed 8 bases from V and 6 bases from J; junction bases left unmatched: 8. CDR3 nucleotides: TGTGCCAGCCAGTCCGAGACAGGGGATGGCTACACCTTC. Protein: CASQSETGDGYTF.

The chain joins TRBV27 to TRBJ2-1, with 9 nucleotides matching TRBD2. Germline V gene sequence: CDR1 MNHEY, CDR2 SMNVEV (reference sequence). After removal of 8 bases from V and 5 bases from J, the junction contained 10 bases not matched to a gene. The CDR3 extends over 15 amino acids. This chain's CDR3 is CASRPAGGRNNEQFF. The CDR3 DNA reads TGTGCCAGCCGGCCCGCGGGAGGGCGAAACAATGAGCAGTTCTTC.

The CDR3 protein is CASSEAEDTSNQPQHF. In DNA form, the CDR3 reads TGTGCCAGCAGTGAAGCCGAGGACACCAGCAATCAGCCCCAGCATTTT. The chain uses TRBV2 and TRBJ1-5; possibly TRBD1 for D (5 bases). The CDR3 has 16 amino acids. Germline assignment: CDR1 SNHLY and CDR2 FYNNEI. The V gene lost 0 bases and the J gene lost 1 base, with 10 bases spanning the gap.

The CDR3 is CASTPGGRAPEAFF. For the CDR3, the DNA is TGTGCCAGCACCCCTGGCGGGAGGGCGCCTGAAGCTTTCTTT. V and J are TRBV6-2 or TRBV6-3 and TRBJ1-1, with D unresolved. Looked up from germline, CDR1 is MNHEY and CDR2 is SVGEGT. The CDR3 length is 14 residues. V was clipped by 7 bases and J by 6 bases, with 18 bases between them.

This chain connects TRBV12-3 or TRBV12-4 to TRBJ1-1; D uncertain. Trimming removed 7 bases at V and 3 bases at J, with 9 bases between. The CDR3 has 12 amino acids. The CDR3 DNA follows: TGTGCCAGCACCGGAGGGTACACTGAAGCTTTCTTT. Its translation: CASTGGYTEAFF.

V gene TRBV27 combines with J gene TRBJ2-7, with TRBD1 identical over 9 bases. After removal of 5 bases from V and 5 bases from J, the junction contained 10 bases not matched to a gene. Germline-derived CDR1 and CDR2 are MNHEY and SMNVEV (reference sequence). This CDR3 comprises 15 residues. Written as DNA, the CDR3 is TGTGCCAGCAGTCCGTCGACAGGGGGTTCCAACGAGCAGTACTTC. As protein: CASSPSTGGSNEQYF.

CDR3: CASSSQGANTEAFF. In nucleotides, the CDR3 is TGTGCCAGCAGCTCTCAGGGGGCTAACACTGAAGCTTTCTTT. V is TRBV7-3 and J is TRBJ1-1; TRBD1 matches 8 bases. Germline CDR1 SGHTA, CDR2 FQGTGA. After removal of 4 bases from V and 2 bases from J, the junction contained 3 bases not matched to a gene. This CDR3 is 14 amino acids long. The full variable domain, with the rest looked up from reference TRBV7-3 and TRBJ1-1, is GAGVSQTPSNKVTEKGKYVELRCDPISGHTALYWYRQSLGQGPEFLIYFQGTGAADDSGLPNDRFFAVRPEGSVSTLKIQRTERGDSAVYLCASSSQGANTEAFFGQGTRLTVV.

The genes are TRBV4-2 and TRBJ2-7; the D is unclear. Trimming shortened V by 1 base and J by 5 bases, and 6 bases separated the two germline ends. The CDR3 is made up of 12 amino acids. Germline V gene sequence: CDR1 LGHNA, CDR2 YNFKEQ. CDR3 loop: CASSQANHEQYF. The CDR3 bases are TGTGCCAGCAGCCAAGCTAACCACGAGCAGTACTTC.

The chain recombines TRBV9 with TRBJ2-2; a possible D gene is TRBD2 (5 bases). CDR1 is SGDLS and CDR2 is YYNGEE in the germline V gene. The CDR3 length is 15 residues. The germline V and J ends were trimmed by 4 bases and 4 bases, with 14 bases remaining between them. The DNA of the CDR3 is TGTGCCAGCAGCCCGGAGTCAGCGGCCACCGGGGAGCTGTTTTTT. Translation: CASSPESAATGELFF.

This clone has at least ten counts. The rearrangement uses TRBV11-2 and TRBJ2-1; 7 bases fit TRBD2. The V gene's germline CDR1 is SGHAT and CDR2 FQNNGV. This CDR3 region has 15 residues. The V gene end was trimmed by 3 bases and the J gene end by 8 bases; junction bases not matched to a gene: 10. The CDR3, as DNA: TGTGCCAGCAGCTTGGGGCCAGCGGGAAGCGATGAGCAGTTCTTC. This gives the protein CASSLGPAGSDEQFF.

The chain recombines TRBV2 with TRBJ1-3, with D perhaps TRBD1 (5 bases). The CDR3 runs 13 residues. Germline V gene lookup returns CDR1 SNHLY and CDR2 FYNNEI. Trimming cost V 7 bases and J 4 bases, with 11 bases left between them. This CDR3 is CASKEGTGNTIYF. The DNA of the CDR3 is TGTGCCAGCAAGGAGGGGACGGGAAACACCATATATTTT.

V usage is TRBV2 and J usage is TRBJ2-3; 7 bases map to TRBD2. This CDR3 region has 14 residues. CDR1 is SNHLY and CDR2 is FYNNEI in the germline V gene. The V and J ends lost 4 bases and 2 bases, in that order; junction bases with no gene match: 3. The CDR3 DNA reads TGTGCCAGCAGTGGGGGAGGGGCCACAGATACGCAGTATTTT. Protein sequence: CASSGGGATDTQYF. Full variable domain (rest looked up from reference TRBV2 and TRBJ2-3): EPEVTQTPSHQVTQMGQEVILRCVPISNHLYFYWYRQILGQKVEFLVSFYNNEISEKSEIFDDQFSVERPDGSNFTLKIRSTKLEDSAMYFCASSGGGATDTQYFGPGTRLTVL.

The rearrangement uses TRBV10-3 and TRBJ1-2, with a tentative D call TRBD1 (5 bases). Trimming took 11 bases from V and 7 from J, leaving 20 bases between them. The germline CDR1 and CDR2 sequences are ENHRY and SYGVKD. The CDR3 runs to 13 residues. The CDR3 sequence is CAHHGREASGYTF. CDR3 nucleotides: TGTGCCCATCACGGCAGGGAGGCCTCTGGCTACACCTTC.

This chain joins TRBV24-1 and TRBJ2-3; tentative D call: TRBD1 (5 bases). The CDR3 length is 15 residues. CDR1 is KGHDR and CDR2 is SFDVKD in the germline V gene. The germline V and J ends were trimmed by 1 base and 6 bases, with 13 bases remaining between them. The CDR3 sequence: CATSDFSVGPDTQYF. Written as DNA, the CDR3 is TGTGCCACCAGTGATTTTTCGGTGGGGCCGGATACGCAGTATTTT.

This clone was seen only a few times. The chain couples TRBV29-1 to TRBJ1-1; 12 nucleotides agree with TRBD1. Losses at the gene ends were 6 bases for V and 0 bases for J; bases not matched to a gene: 8. Germline lookup yields CDR1 SQVTM and CDR2 ANQGSEA. CDR3 length: 16 amino acids. The CDR3 DNA reads as TGCAGCGTATTTATCCGGGACAGGGGGCTGAACACTGAAGCTTTCTTT. Translating gives CSVFIRDRGLNTEAFF.

This clone occurred once. This chain joins TRBV28 and TRBJ1-5; D is undetermined. The V end was cut by 3 bases, the J end by 2 bases, with 11 bases between. Germline CDR1 is MDHEN and CDR2 is SYDVKM. The CDR3 totals 15 residues. The CDR3 DNA sequence: TGTGCCAGCAGTTTTCGGGGTTTGGGCAATCAGCCCCAGCATTTT. Translated: CASSFRGLGNQPQHF.

In its sample, this clone was seen a few times. The chain links TRBV27 to TRBJ1-1; TRBD1 aligns across 8 bases. Germline CDR1 reads MNHEY; CDR2 reads SMNVEV (reference sequence). The CDR3 covers 16 residues. V lost 7 bases to trimming and J lost 0 bases; unmatched junction nucleotides: 10. CDR3 DNA: TGTGCCAGCACCTTCGGGCGGGACAGGCTGAACACTGAAGCTTTCTTT. Residues: CASTFGRDRLNTEAFF.

This chain links TRBV13 with TRBJ1-2, with TRBD1 identical over 9 bases. Germline loops: CDR1 PRHDT, CDR2 FYEKMQ (reference sequence). J lost 0 bases, V lost 5 bases, and 4 bases had no gene match. The CDR3 has 15 amino acids. DNA of the CDR3: TGTGCCAGCAGCCCTAGACAGGGGGCTAACTATGGCTACACCTTC. Amino acids: CASSPRQGANYGYTF.